Reported below is one TCR beta chain. This receptor's antigen is unknown. No base quality information exists; no much larger clone differs at one position. Including the terminal cysteine and phenylalanine, the CDR3 comprises 13 residues. Only the CDR3 DNA is retained, 39 bases long and in frame from the first base. The V end loses 6 bases and the J end loses 1 base, and a stretch of 9 bases separates them. This entry belongs to a study of T-cell reconstitution after alpha-beta-depleted transplantation in children (dated by TCRdb to about 2016). At the level of the whole study: Using TCR repertoire profiling, the study quantitatively followed how T-cell immune reconstitution unfolded in children after TCRalphabeta/CD19-depleted allogeneic hematopoietic cell transplantation.

General study outcomes and caveats: In some patients, the high TCRbeta diversity seen at day 60 was put down to recipient T cells and intrathymic progenitors that had survived conditioning. Over subsequent months, a decline in hyperexpanded clone frequencies was noted, and after one year, T-cell counts and TCRbeta diversity were mostly ascribed to newly produced T cells. The apparently early alphabetaT-cell count recovery about two months after transplant was reportedly dependent on only several hundred rapidly expanded clones derived from non-depleted graft cells.

Library creation used PCR. The sequencer listed for this sample is Illumina HiSeq 2500. TCR library preparation used molecular barcoding, with unique molecular identifiers applied to normalize quantification of the TCRbeta repertoire. TCRdb reanalyzed the raw reads on its own, using fastp at Q25 for trimming and MiXCR for clone calling, and kept in-frame beta chains. Entries are consolidated by CDR3 protein sequence, retaining the most common genes and DNA. The sample table contains 500,000 or so distinct CDR3 sequences; only one count was recorded for 10% to 12% of them. About 14% of the sample is held by the ten biggest clonotypes. Reading the label with the study, this specimen's treatment or condition is: allogeneic hematopoietic cell transplantation with graft depleted of TCRalphabeta T cells and CD19 B cells. TCRalphabeta/CD19-depleted allogeneic hematopoietic cell grafts were given to the transplant recipients, all of whom were children.

The sequence joins TRBV12-3 or TRBV12-4 to TRBJ1-2; too little of a D gene remains to name it. The source material was PBMCs, mostly from graft donor cells, sampled 180 days after TCRalphabeta/CD19-depleted stem cell transplant. The sequence was obtained from a female patient between 2 and 15 years old who had a stem cell transplant for aplastic anemia, so the T cells may come from the graft donor. Read as DNA, the sequence is TGTGCCAGCAGGAGAGGTGTTAACTATGGCTACACCTTC. The translation is CASRRGVNYGYTF.